The clone carrying this TCR beta chain has a handful of counts. Antigen specificity is unknown. The sample originates from a study of T cells in Graves' hyperthyroidism and ophthalmopathy. Findings and caveats of the study: Most thyroid-expanded clonotypes above 0.001 were also found in blood. Stable hyperthyroidism was separated from ophthalmopathy by a model based on 13 V-J features.

Patients aged 18 to 65 with hyperthyroidism were newly diagnosed, with duration under 2 months. Amplification targeted TCR beta CDR3 regions from RNA transcripts. HTBI primers were the set used in a first-round RT-PCR of the TCR CDR3. Via MiXCR, TCRdb re-called the multiplex PCR reads, giving one row per CDR3 protein. This table has about 320,000 distinct CDR3 sequences, roughly 17% appearing once. V was trimmed by 4 bases and J by 7 bases, leaving 5 bases between them. Germline loops: CDR1 SNHLY, CDR2 FYNNEI. CDR3 size: 12 residues. This sequence was found in a man between 25 and 39 years old with Graves' hyperthyroidism. The sequencing sample was made of blood. The chain links TRBV2 to TRBJ1-6; D is undetermined. The CDR3: CASSGGNSPLHF. CDR3 in DNA: TGTGCCAGCAGTGGCGGCAATTCACCCCTCCACTTT.